This T cell receptor beta chain was sequenced in a study of blood T cells in healthy people across ages. Deletions cut 4 bases from V and 1 base from J, with 11 bases between. Germline CDR1 is SGHKS and CDR2 is YYEKEE (reference sequence). The CDR3 length is 14 residues. It was about 10 milliliters of peripheral blood that were drawn from each donor. As to this clonotype: Its specificity is not known.

Study-wide findings and caveats: Roughly linear age-related decline in beta diversity appeared, significant by age roughly 40. Relative to aged donors, long-lived donors carried more naive CD4+ cells and displayed higher diversity.

Primers used in a second PCR of about 7 to 12 cycles were a sample-barcoded 5' primer and a J-beta primer mix. A template-switch adaptor with 12 random nucleotides tagged each cDNA molecule. TCRdb redid the calling of the 5' RACE reads with MiXCR, one entry per CDR3 protein. This sample has roughly 860,000 distinct CDR3 sequences, with around 68% found just once. The sample taken for sequencing was blood. The V and J genes are TRBV5-5 and TRBJ1-1; D possibly corresponds to TRBD1 (6 bases). This sequence was found in a man aged 25-45 years in good health. Here the CDR3 DNA reads TGTGCCAGCAGCATGTGGGACACGAACACTGAAGCTTTCTTT. Its translation is CASSMWDTNTEAFF.